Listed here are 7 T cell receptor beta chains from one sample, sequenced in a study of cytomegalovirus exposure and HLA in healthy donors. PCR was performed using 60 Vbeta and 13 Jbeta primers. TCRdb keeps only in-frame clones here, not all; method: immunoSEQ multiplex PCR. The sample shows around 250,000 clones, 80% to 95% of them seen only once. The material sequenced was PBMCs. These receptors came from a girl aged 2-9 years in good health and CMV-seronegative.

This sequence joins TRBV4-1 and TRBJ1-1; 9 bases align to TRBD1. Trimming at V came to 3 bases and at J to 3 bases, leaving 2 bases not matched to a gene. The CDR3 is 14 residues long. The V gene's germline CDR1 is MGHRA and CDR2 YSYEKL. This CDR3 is CASSHRQGDTEAFF. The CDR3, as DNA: TGCGCCAGCAGCCACAGACAGGGGGACACTGAAGCTTTCTTT.

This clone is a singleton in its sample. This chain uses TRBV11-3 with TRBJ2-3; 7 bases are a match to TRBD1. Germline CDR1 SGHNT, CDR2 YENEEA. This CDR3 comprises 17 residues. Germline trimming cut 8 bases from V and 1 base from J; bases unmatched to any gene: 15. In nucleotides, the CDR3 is TGTGCCAGCGGCCGAGGTGGGACAGCCCTCGGCACAGATACGCAGTATTTT. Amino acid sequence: CASGRGGTALGTDTQYF. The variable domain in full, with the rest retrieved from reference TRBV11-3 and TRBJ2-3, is EAGVVQSPRYKIIEKKQPVAFWCNPISGHNTLYWYLQNLGQGPELLIRYENEEAVDDSQLPKDRFSAERLKGVDSTLKIQPAELGDSAVYLCASGRGGTALGTDTQYFGPGTRLTVL.

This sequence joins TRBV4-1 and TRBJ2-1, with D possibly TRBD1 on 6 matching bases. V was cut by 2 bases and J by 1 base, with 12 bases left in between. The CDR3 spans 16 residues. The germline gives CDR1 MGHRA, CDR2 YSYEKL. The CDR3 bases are TGCGCCAGCAGCCAACCGGGACACCGATCCTACAATGAGCAGTTCTTC. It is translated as CASSQPGHRSYNEQFF.

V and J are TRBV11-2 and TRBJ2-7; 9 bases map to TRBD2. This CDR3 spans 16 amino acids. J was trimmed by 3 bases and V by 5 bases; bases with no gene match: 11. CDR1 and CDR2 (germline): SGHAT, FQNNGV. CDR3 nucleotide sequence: TGTGCCAGCAGCCCCACTTTTGCGGGGGGGTACTACGAGCAGTACTTC. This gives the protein CASSPTFAGGYYEQYF.

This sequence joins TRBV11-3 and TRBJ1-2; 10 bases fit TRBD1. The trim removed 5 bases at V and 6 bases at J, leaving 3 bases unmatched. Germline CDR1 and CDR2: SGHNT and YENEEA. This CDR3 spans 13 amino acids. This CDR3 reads CASSAGQGNGYTF. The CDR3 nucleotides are TGTGCCAGCAGCGCGGGACAGGGGAATGGCTACACCTTC.

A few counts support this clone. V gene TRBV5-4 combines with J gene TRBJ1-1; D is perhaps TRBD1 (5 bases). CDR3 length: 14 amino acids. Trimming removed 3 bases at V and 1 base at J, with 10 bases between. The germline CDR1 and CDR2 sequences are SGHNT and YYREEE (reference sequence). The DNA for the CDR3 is TGTGCCAGCAGCTCGAGACAGACGAACACTGAAGCTTTCTTT. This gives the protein CASSSRQTNTEAFF.

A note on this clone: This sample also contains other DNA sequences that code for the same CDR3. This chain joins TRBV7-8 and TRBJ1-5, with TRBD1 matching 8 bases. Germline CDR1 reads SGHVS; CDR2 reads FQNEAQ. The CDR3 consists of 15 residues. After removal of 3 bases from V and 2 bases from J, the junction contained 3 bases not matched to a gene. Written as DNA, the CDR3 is TGTGCCAGCAGCTTGGGGACAGGAGGCAATCAGCCCCAGCATTTT. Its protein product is CASSLGTGGNQPQHF. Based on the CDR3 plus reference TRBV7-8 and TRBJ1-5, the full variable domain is GAGVSQSPRYKVAKRGQDVALRCDPISGHVSLFWYQQALGQGPEFLTYFQNEAQLDKSGLPSDRFFAERPEGSVSTLKIQRTQQEDSAVYLCASSLGTGGNQPQHFGDGTRLSIL.